This TCR beta chain was recovered during a study of cytomegalovirus exposure and HLA in healthy donors. With regard to this clone: What it binds is not known.

Broader study findings: Most observed TCR sequences were rare, whereas some public TCRs were detected in many donors.

The primer mix had 60 Vbeta and 13 Jbeta primers. Some clones are missing from TCRdb's copy, which holds only in-frame ones; the method was immunoSEQ multiplex PCR. The sample lists approximately 110,000 clones; approximately 70% were seen once. CDR1 SQVTM and CDR2 ANQGSEA come from the germline V gene. This CDR3 has 13 amino acids. With V trimmed by 3 bases and J by 3 bases, 4 bases remained unmatched. Sequencing was performed on PBMCs. The chain uses TRBV29-1 and TRBJ2-5; 7 bases agree with TRBD2. This TCR derives from a man aged 55 to 70 in good health and CMV-seropositive. This chain's CDR3 is CSVDGGSEETQYF. The CDR3, as DNA: TGCAGCGTTGACGGGGGGTCTGAAGAGACCCAGTACTTC.